What follows are 3 T cell receptor beta chains derived from one specimen sequenced in a study of cytomegalovirus exposure and HLA in healthy donors. The PCR contained 60 Vbeta and 13 Jbeta primers. The assay was immunoSEQ multiplex PCR, and TCRdb's table has in-frame clones only and misses some. This sample has 100,000 to 150,000 clones, with roughly four fifths found just once. Source material: PBMCs. The source is a woman aged 55-75 years in good health and CMV-seropositive.

CDR3 sequence: CASSENRGTNSPLHF. In nucleotides, the CDR3 is TGTGCCAGCAGTGAAAACAGGGGTACTAATTCACCCCTCCACTTT. The chain recombines TRBV2 with TRBJ1-6, with 7 bases lining up with TRBD1. CDR3 length equals 15 residues. V dropped 2 bases and J dropped 6; count of bases not matched to a gene: 4. Germline-derived CDR1 and CDR2 are SNHLY and FYNNEI.

This clone was picked up a small number of times. This chain connects TRBV6-1 to TRBJ1-2, with D tentatively TRBD1 (6 bases). Deletions cut 3 bases from V and 0 bases from J, with 11 bases between. There are 15 residues in the CDR3. Looked up from germline, CDR1 is MNHNS and CDR2 is SASEGT. The CDR3 bases are TGTGCCAGCAGTGACAGGGGCCACACTAACTATGGCTACACCTTC. This codes for CASSDRGHTNYGYTF.

The chain employs TRBV18 and TRBJ1-1, with 7 bases lining up with TRBD1. J was trimmed by 1 base and V by 2 bases; bases with no gene match: 4. This CDR3 contains 15 residues. CDR1 and CDR2 (germline): KGHSH, LQKENI. DNA of the CDR3: TGTGCCAGCTCACCAAGACAGGGAAAGAACACTGAAGCTTTCTTT. Residues: CASSPRQGKNTEAFF.